The clone carrying this TCR beta chain has more than one count but fewer than ten. Its antigen remains unidentified. The data stem from a study of response to subunit inactivated influenza vaccine. Findings and limits, study-wide: Authors suggested few new T cells are recruited by each seasonal influenza vaccination.

One entry per CDR3 protein results from TCRdb running MiXCR on the RT-PCR reads. The table includes fewer than 600,000 distinct CDR3 sequences, less than 7.5% detected once. Germline loops: CDR1 MGHDK, CDR2 SYGVNS. CDR3 size: 16 residues. The V and J ends lost 2 bases and 2 bases, in that order; junction bases with no gene match: 7. This rearrangement joins TRBV25-1 to TRBJ2-7, with 9 bases identical to TRBD2. This TCR derives from a man between 50 and 69 years old who received an inactivated influenza vaccine. Sequences were derived from PBMCs from blood, sampled approximately 25 months after vaccination. The CDR3 spells CASSETGLAYTYEQYF. The CDR3 bases are TGTGCCAGCAGTGAAACTGGACTAGCGTATACCTACGAGCAGTACTTC.